A single sample is the source of the 3 T cell receptor beta chains below, sequenced in a study of blood T cell repertoires in COVID-19. Data came from immunoSEQ multiplex PCR; TCRdb stores just in-frame clones and leaves some out. This repertoire shows about 130,000 clones, about 86% found once; its top ten account for approximately 20%. Source material: peripheral blood. These receptors all stem from a woman aged 45-65 years who had recovered from COVID-19.

The chain is built from TRBV19 and TRBJ2-3; 8 nucleotides agree with TRBD2. CDR1 LNHDA and CDR2 SQIVND come from the germline V gene (reference sequence). The CDR3 covers 15 residues. V lost 6 bases to trimming and J lost 1 base; unmatched junction nucleotides: 6. The CDR3 DNA follows: TGTGCCAGTAGCTTTAGCGGGATCCGCACAGATACGCAGTATTTT. Translating it yields CASSFSGIRTDTQYF. Full variable domain (remainder filled in from reference TRBV19 and TRBJ2-3): DGGITQSPKYLFRKEGQNVTLSCEQNLNHDAMYWYRQDPGQGLRLIYYSQIVNDFQKGDIAEGYSVSREKKESFPLTVTSAQKNPTAFYLCASSFSGIRTDTQYFGPGTRLTVL.

There are a few counts of this clone. V usage is TRBV5-4 and J usage is TRBJ1-1; 10 nucleotides align to TRBD1. V trimming: 4 bases; J trimming: 5 bases; junction bases outside the gene matches: 8. CDR1 SGHNT and CDR2 YYREEE come from the germline V gene (reference sequence). The CDR3 length is 15 residues. CDR3 nucleotide sequence: TGTGCCAGCAGCCTGGCCGGGACAGGGGTGACTGAAGCTTTCTTT. This codes for CASSLAGTGVTEAFF. Full variable domain (missing parts from reference TRBV5-4 and TRBJ1-1): ETGVTQSPTHLIKTRGQQVTLRCSSQSGHNTVSWYQQALGQGPQFIFQYYREEENGRGNFPPRFSGLQFPNYSSELNVNALELDDSALYLCASSLAGTGVTEAFFGQGTRLTVV.

This clone occurred once. CDR3 region: CATRPTSGELYEQYF. The DNA for the CDR3 is TGTGCCACCAGGCCCACTAGCGGGGAATTATACGAGCAGTACTTC. This chain links TRBV19 with TRBJ2-7; 10 bases map to TRBD2. The germline CDR1 and CDR2 sequences are LNHDA and SQIVND (reference sequence). This CDR3 comprises 15 residues. Trimming cost V 10 bases and J 4 bases; bases outside gene matches: 13.